This paragraph reports one TCR beta chain. Its antigen is not known. The data stem from a study of chemoradiotherapy in HPV16-positive cancers. Sequenced by immunoSEQ multiplex PCR; TCRdb stores in-frame clones only, minus some. Among 7,000 or so clones listed, 77% were seen once. Study-wide results and limits: The functional HPV-specific definition rests on just a couple of HPV16-positive patients. Candidate HPV-specific clones and E7-related TCR motifs grew in tumor during treatment.

The TCR comes from a human donor with HPV-associated anogenital cancer. This sample was gathered from a patient who underwent chemoradiotherapy.

The CDR3 sequence is CAWSRDRGSYNSPLHF. The DNA of the CDR3 is TGTGCCTGGTCCAGGGACAGGGGTTCCTATAATTCACCCCTCCACTTT. This chain uses TRBV30 with TRBJ1-6; 10 nucleotides align to TRBD1. In germline, CDR1 is GTSNPN, CDR2 SVGIG (reference sequence). The ends lost 5 bases at V and 1 base at J; junction bases unmatched: 5. The CDR3 is made up of 16 amino acids.